Listed here is a single T cell receptor (beta chain). Antigen specificity is unknown. The CDR3 sequence is 12 residues long. Per germline, CDR1 MNHEY and CDR2 SMNVEV (reference sequence). The V end lost 7 bases, the J end lost 4 bases, and 8 bases lay between the germline ends. This sample was taken from a study of T cell responses to AZD1222 COVID-19 vaccine. Findings of the study overall: Donors were chiefly white British, with a greater number of females, and clonal diversity was perhaps underestimated. The span of vaccine-associated CD4 TCRs extended across spike, with dominance at 160-218 and 743-854. Spike-specific TCR repertoires showed rising breadth and depth after two AZD1222 doses.

Only in-frame clones appear in the TCRdb table, and some are missing; sequencing was by immunoSEQ multiplex PCR. The table lists about 78,000 clones, just over 90% of them singletons. This material consisted of peripheral blood, taken 28 days after the second AZD1222 dose. The chain employs TRBV27 and TRBJ1-3; the D is unclear. This TCR was sampled from an adult who received the AZD1222 COVID-19 vaccine. CDR3: CASKGIGNTIYF. CDR3 in DNA: TGTGCCAGCAAAGGGATCGGAAACACCATATATTTT.